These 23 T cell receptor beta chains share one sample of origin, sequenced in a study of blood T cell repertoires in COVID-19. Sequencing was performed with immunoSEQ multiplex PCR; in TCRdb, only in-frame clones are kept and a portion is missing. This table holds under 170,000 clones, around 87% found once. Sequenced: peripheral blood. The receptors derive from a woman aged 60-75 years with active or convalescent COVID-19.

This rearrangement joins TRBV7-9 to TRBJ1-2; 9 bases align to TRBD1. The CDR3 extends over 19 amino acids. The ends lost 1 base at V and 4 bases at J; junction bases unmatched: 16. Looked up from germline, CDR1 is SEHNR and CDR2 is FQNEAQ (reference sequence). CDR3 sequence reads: CASSLGAGTGSSPSYGYTF. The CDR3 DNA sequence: TGTGCCAGCAGCTTAGGGGCCGGGACAGGGAGTTCCCCTAGCTATGGCTACACCTTC.

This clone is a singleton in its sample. The CDR3: CASSQEGLTPLHF. CDR3 DNA: TGTGCCAGCAGCCAAGAGGGGCTTACACCCCTCCACTTT. The chain combines TRBV14 with TRBJ1-6, with D tentatively TRBD1 (5 bases). Trimming removed 0 bases at V and 11 bases at J, with 8 bases between. The CDR3 has 13 amino acids. Germline CDR1 reads SGHDN; CDR2 reads FVKESK.

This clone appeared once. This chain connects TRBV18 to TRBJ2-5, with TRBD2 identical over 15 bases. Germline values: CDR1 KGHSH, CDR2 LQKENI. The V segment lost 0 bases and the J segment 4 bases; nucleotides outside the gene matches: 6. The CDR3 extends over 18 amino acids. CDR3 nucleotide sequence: TGTGCCAGCTCACCACCGGGACTAGCGGGGGGTTCACGAGAGACCCAGTACTTC. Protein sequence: CASSPPGLAGGSRETQYF.

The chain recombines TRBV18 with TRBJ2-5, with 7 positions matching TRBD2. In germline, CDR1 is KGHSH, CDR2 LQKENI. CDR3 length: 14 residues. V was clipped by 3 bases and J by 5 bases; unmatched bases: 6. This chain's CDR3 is CASSPGLVGETQYF. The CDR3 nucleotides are TGTGCCAGCTCACCCGGACTAGTAGGGGAGACCCAGTACTTC.

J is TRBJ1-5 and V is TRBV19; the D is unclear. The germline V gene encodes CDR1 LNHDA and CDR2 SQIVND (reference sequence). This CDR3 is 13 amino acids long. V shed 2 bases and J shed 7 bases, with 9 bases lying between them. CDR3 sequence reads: CASSIIPGQPQHF. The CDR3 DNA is TGTGCCAGTAGTATAATCCCGGGACAGCCCCAGCATTTT.

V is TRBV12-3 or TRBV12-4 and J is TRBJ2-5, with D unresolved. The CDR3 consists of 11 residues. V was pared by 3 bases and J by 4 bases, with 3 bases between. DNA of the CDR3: TGTGCCAGCAGTTTCTTAGAGACCCAGTACTTC. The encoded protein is CASSFLETQYF.

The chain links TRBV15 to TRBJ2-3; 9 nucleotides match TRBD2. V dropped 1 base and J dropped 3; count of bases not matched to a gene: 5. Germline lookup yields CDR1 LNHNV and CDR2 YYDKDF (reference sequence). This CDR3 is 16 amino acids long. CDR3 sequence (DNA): TGTGCCACCAGCAGAGTTGGCGGGGGGGGAACAGATACGCAGTATTTT. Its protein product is CATSRVGGGGTDTQYF.

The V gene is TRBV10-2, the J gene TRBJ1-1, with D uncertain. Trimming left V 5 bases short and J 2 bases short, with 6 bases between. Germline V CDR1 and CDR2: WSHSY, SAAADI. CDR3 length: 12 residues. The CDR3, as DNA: TGCGCCAGCAGTTTCAGAAACACTGAAGCTTTCTTT. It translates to CASSFRNTEAFF.

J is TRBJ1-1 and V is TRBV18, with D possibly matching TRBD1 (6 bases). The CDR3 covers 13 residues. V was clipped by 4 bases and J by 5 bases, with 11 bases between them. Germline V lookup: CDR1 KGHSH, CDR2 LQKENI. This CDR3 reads CASSLQGETEAFF. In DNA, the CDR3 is TGTGCCAGCTCACTACAGGGCGAGACTGAAGCTTTCTTT.

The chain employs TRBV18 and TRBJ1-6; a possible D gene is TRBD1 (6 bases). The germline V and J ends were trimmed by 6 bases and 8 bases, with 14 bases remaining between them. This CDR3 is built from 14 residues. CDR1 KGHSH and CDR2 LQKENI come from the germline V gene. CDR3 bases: TGTGCCAGCTCGTCCAGGGGAGTGGATTCACCCCTCCACTTT. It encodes CASSSRGVDSPLHF.

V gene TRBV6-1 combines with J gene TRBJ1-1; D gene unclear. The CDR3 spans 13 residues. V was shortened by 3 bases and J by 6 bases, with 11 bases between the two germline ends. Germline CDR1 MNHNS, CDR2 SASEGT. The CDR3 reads CASSDRSPSEAFF. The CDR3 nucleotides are TGTGCCAGCAGTGACAGGTCACCCTCTGAAGCTTTCTTT.

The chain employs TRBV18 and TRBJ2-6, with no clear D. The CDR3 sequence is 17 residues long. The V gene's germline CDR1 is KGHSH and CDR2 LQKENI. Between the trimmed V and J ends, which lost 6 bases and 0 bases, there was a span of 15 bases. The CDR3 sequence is CASSRFTESSGANVLTF. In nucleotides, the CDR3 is TGTGCCAGCTCCCGGTTTACAGAGAGCTCTGGGGCCAACGTCCTGACTTTC. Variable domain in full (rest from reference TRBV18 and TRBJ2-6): NAGVMQNPRHLVRRRGQEARLRCSPMKGHSHVYWYRQLPEEGLKFMVYLQKENIIDESGMPKERFSAEFPKEGPSILRIQQVVRGDSAAYFCASSRFTESSGANVLTFGAGSRLTVL.

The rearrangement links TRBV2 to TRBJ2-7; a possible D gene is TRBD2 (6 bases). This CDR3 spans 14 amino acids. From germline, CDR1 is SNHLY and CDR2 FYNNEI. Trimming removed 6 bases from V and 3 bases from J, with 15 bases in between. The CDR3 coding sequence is TGTGCCAGCAGAGAGCGGGTTTCACTCTACGAGCAGTACTTC. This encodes CASRERVSLYEQYF.

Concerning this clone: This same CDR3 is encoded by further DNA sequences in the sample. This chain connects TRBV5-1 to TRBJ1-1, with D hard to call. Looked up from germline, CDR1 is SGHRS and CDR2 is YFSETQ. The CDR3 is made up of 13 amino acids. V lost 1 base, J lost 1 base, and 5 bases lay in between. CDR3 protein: CASSLRQNTEAFF. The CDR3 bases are TGCGCCAGCAGCTTGCGACAGAACACTGAAGCTTTCTTT.

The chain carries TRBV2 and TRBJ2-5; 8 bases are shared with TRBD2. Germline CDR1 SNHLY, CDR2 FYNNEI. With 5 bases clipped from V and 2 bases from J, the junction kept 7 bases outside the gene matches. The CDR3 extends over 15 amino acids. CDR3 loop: CASSIQGGGQETQYF. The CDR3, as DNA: TGTGCCAGCAGTATACAGGGCGGGGGGCAAGAGACCCAGTACTTC.

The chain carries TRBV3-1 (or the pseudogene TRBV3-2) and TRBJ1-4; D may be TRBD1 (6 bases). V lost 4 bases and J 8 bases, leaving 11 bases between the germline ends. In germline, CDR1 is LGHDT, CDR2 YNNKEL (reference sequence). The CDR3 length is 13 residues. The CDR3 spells CASSRTVGEKLFF. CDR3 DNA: TGTGCCAGCAGCCGGACAGTAGGGGAAAAACTGTTTTTT.

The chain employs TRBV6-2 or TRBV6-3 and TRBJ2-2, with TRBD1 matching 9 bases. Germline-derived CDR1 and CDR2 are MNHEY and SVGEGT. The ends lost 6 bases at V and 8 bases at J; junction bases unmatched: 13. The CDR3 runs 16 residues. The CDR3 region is CASSRNPGQGTGELFF. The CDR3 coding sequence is TGTGCCAGCAGCCGAAACCCGGGACAGGGCACGGGGGAGCTGTTTTTT.

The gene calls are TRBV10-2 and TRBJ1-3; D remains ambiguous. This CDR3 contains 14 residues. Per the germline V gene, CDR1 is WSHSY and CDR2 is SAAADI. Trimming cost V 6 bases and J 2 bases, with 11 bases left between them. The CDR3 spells CASRTGGAGNTIYF. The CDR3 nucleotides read TGCGCCAGCAGAACGGGTGGAGCTGGAAACACCATATATTTT.

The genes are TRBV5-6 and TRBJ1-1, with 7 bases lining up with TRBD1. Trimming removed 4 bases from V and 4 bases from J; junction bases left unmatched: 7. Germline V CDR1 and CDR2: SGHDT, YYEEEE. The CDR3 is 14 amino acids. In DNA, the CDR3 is TGTGCCAGCAGCAGACAGGGTTTTGGCACTGAAGCTTTCTTT. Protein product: CASSRQGFGTEAFF.

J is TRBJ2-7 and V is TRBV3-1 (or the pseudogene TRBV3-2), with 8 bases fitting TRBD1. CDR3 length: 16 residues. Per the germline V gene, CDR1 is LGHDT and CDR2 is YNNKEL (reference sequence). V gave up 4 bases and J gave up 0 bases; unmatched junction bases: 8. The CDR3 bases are TGTGCCAGCAGCCCCCAAAACAGGGGGAGCTCCTACGAGCAGTACTTC. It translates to CASSPQNRGSSYEQYF.

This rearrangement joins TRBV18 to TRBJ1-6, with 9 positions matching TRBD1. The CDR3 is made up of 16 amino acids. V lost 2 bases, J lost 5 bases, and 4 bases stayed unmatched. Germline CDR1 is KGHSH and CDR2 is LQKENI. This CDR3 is CASSPRTGVDNSPLHF. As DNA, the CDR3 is TGTGCCAGCTCACCAAGGACAGGGGTCGATAATTCACCCCTCCACTTT. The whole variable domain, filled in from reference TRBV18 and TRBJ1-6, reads NAGVMQNPRHLVRRRGQEARLRCSPMKGHSHVYWYRQLPEEGLKFMVYLQKENIIDESGMPKERFSAEFPKEGPSILRIQQVVRGDSAAYFCASSPRTGVDNSPLHFGNGTRLTVT.

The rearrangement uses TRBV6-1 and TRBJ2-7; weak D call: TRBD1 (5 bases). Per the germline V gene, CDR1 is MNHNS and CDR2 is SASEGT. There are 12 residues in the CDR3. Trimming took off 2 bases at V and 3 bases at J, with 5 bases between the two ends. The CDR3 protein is CASSEQGYEQYF. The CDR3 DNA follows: TGTGCCAGCAGTGAACAGGGCTACGAGCAGTACTTC.

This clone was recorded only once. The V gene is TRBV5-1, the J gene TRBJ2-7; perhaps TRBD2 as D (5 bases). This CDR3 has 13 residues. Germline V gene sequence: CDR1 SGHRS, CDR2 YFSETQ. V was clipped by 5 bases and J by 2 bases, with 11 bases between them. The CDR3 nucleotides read TGCGCCAGCAGGAAGACTACCACCTACGAGCAGTACTTC. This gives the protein CASRKTTTYEQYF.